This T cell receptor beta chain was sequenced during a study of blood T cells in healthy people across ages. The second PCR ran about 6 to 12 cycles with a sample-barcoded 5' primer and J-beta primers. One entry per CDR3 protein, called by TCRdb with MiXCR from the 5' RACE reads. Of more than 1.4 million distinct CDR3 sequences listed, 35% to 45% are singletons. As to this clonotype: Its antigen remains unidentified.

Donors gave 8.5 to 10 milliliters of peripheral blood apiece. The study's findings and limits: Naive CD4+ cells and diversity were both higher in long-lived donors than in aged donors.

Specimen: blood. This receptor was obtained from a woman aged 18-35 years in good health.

This chain's CDR3 is CASSFISPTNEKLFF. The CDR3 DNA sequence: TGTGCCAGCAGCTTTATAAGTCCAACTAATGAAAAACTGTTTTTT. The gene calls are TRBV5-6 and TRBJ1-4; D unclear. The germline V gene encodes CDR1 SGHDT and CDR2 YYEEEE. The V and J ends lost 2 bases and 0 bases respectively, with 8 bases between them. This CDR3 comprises 15 residues.